The rows below give T cell receptor beta chains drawn from one sample of a study of blood T cell repertoires in COVID-19. Method: immunoSEQ multiplex PCR; TCRdb's copy keeps in-frame clones and lacks some. Among 95,000 or so clones, around nine tenths were seen once, and the ten largest hold under 3.5%. The sequencing input was peripheral blood. These receptors all come from a woman in her 70s with acute or convalescent COVID-19. Both conserved end residues are part of each CDR3. Fields, in order: clone size, D gene, J gene, V gene, CDR3 length, CDR3 DNA, CDR3 protein. The D gene is left open where the match is weak. The size of a clone is reported for some rows only, either as once, few or many, or as a class for expanded clones.

clone_size: .; d_call: TRBD1; j_call: TRBJ1-6; v_call: TRBV19; cdr3_length: 15; cdr3_nt: TGTGCCAGTAGTATACGGGACAGGGGAAGGTCACCCCTCCACTTT; cdr3_aa: CASSIRDRGRSPLHF
clone_size: .; d_call: TRBD1; j_call: TRBJ1-3; v_call: TRBV19; cdr3_length: 14; cdr3_nt: TGTGCCAGTAGTACAGGGGGCTCTGGAAACACCATATATTTT; cdr3_aa: CASSTGGSGNTIYF
clone_size: .; d_call: TRBD1; j_call: TRBJ1-1; v_call: TRBV30; cdr3_length: 13; cdr3_nt: TGTGCCTGGAAGGGACAGCCGAACACTGAAGCTTTCTTT; cdr3_aa: CAWKGQPNTEAFF
clone_size: .; d_call: TRBD1; j_call: TRBJ1-2; v_call: TRBV28; cdr3_length: 15; cdr3_nt: TGTGCCAGCAGCCCTAGGGGACAGGGGAACTATGGCTACACCTTC; cdr3_aa: CASSPRGQGNYGYTF
clone_size: .; d_call: TRBD1; j_call: TRBJ2-1; v_call: TRBV19; cdr3_length: 18; cdr3_nt: TGTGCCAGTAGTATACTAGGATCGGGGACAGTCGTCGCAAATGAGCAGTTCTTC; cdr3_aa: CASSILGSGTVVANEQFF
clone_size: .; d_call: TRBD2; j_call: TRBJ2-7; v_call: TRBV19; cdr3_length: 17; cdr3_nt: TGTGCCAGTAGTCCTAACGGGCGGGAGGGCCTATCCTACGAGCAGTACTTC; cdr3_aa: CASSPNGREGLSYEQYF
clone_size: .; d_call: TRBD2; j_call: TRBJ2-3; v_call: TRBV11-1; cdr3_length: 16; cdr3_nt: TGTGCCAGCAGCTTGCGTGACGAGGGAGGGAGGGATACGCAGTATTTT; cdr3_aa: CASSLRDEGGRDTQYF
clone_size: .; d_call: .; j_call: TRBJ2-5; v_call: TRBV7-9; cdr3_length: 16; cdr3_nt: TGTGCCAGCAGCTCCCAGGGTACTCGAGAGAAAGAGACCCAGTACTTC; cdr3_aa: CASSSQGTREKETQYF
clone_size: .; d_call: .; j_call: TRBJ2-2; v_call: TRBV3-1/TRBV3-2; cdr3_length: 13; cdr3_nt: TGTGCCAGCAAGAAACAGGGCACCGGGGAGCTGTTTTTT; cdr3_aa: CASKKQGTGELFF
clone_size: .; d_call: .; j_call: TRBJ1-1; v_call: TRBV15; cdr3_length: 13; cdr3_nt: TGTGCCACCAGCAGAACAGCGAACACTGAAGCTTTCTTT; cdr3_aa: CATSRTANTEAFF
clone_size: .; d_call: .; j_call: TRBJ1-5; v_call: TRBV19; cdr3_length: 15; cdr3_nt: TGTGCCAGTAGTATAGGAAGCGGGGTCAATCAGCCCCAGCATTTT; cdr3_aa: CASSIGSGVNQPQHF
clone_size: .; d_call: TRBD2; j_call: TRBJ2-2; v_call: TRBV7-6; cdr3_length: 17; cdr3_nt: TGTGCCAGCAGCTTAGTGATAACTAGCGGAAACACCGGGGAGCTGTTTTTT; cdr3_aa: CASSLVITSGNTGELFF
clone_size: .; d_call: TRBD2; j_call: TRBJ2-3; v_call: TRBV5-1; cdr3_length: 17; cdr3_nt: TGCGCCAGCAGCCCGGGACTAGCGGGAGGCCGCACAGATACGCAGTATTTT; cdr3_aa: CASSPGLAGGRTDTQYF
clone_size: .; d_call: TRBD2; j_call: TRBJ2-3; v_call: TRBV3-1/TRBV3-2; cdr3_length: 16; cdr3_nt: TGTGCCAGCAGCCAAGGGTTGCGGGGGAGCACAGATACGCAGTATTTT; cdr3_aa: CASSQGLRGSTDTQYF
clone_size: .; d_call: TRBD2; j_call: TRBJ2-7; v_call: TRBV18; cdr3_length: 15; cdr3_nt: TGTGCCAGCTCACCACCGAGCCTAGCGGTCTACGAGCAGTACTTC; cdr3_aa: CASSPPSLAVYEQYF
clone_size: once; d_call: .; j_call: TRBJ1-4; v_call: TRBV18; cdr3_length: 14; cdr3_nt: TGTGCCAGCTCACCTCCAGGGTCGGGTGAAAAACTGTTTTTT; cdr3_aa: CASSPPGSGEKLFF
clone_size: few; d_call: TRBD1; j_call: TRBJ1-2; v_call: TRBV11-2; cdr3_length: 17; cdr3_nt: TGTGCCAGCAGCTCCAGAGTTTACACAGGGGGCTTCTATGGCTACACCTTC; cdr3_aa: CASSSRVYTGGFYGYTF
clone_size: once; d_call: .; j_call: TRBJ1-4; v_call: TRBV15; cdr3_length: 14; cdr3_nt: TGTGCCACCAGCAGAGGGGAGTTACGTGAAAAACTGTTTTTT; cdr3_aa: CATSRGELREKLFF
clone_size: .; d_call: .; j_call: TRBJ1-6; v_call: TRBV24-1; cdr3_length: 14; cdr3_nt: TGTGCCACCAGTGCGGCAGGGGTTGGATCACCCCTCCACTTT; cdr3_aa: CATSAAGVGSPLHF
clone_size: once; d_call: TRBD1; j_call: TRBJ1-6; v_call: TRBV6-6; cdr3_length: 13; cdr3_nt: TGTGCCAGCAGTTCGACAGGGGTATCACCCCTCCACTTT; cdr3_aa: CASSSTGVSPLHF